The present TCR beta chain was sequenced within a study of blood T cell repertoires in COVID-19. Turning to the study itself: Samples representing acute and convalescent COVID-19 were sourced from the United States, Italy and Spain. T cells, B-cell-depleted T cells, or PBMCs provided the cDNA or gDNA that served as material.

Per the germline V gene, CDR1 is SGHAT and CDR2 is FQNNGV. V lost 6 bases, J lost 8 bases, and 12 bases stayed unmatched. This CDR3 contains 14 residues. Profiling relied on immunoSEQ multiplex PCR, and the TCRdb table lists in-frame clones only, not all of them. The table has 250,000 to 350,000 clones, around nine tenths seen once; the top ten hold more than 6%. Input material: peripheral blood. V is TRBV11-2 and J is TRBJ1-2; 7 nucleotides agree with TRBD1. This sequence was found in a woman aged 25 to 39 with COVID-19, enrolled during active disease. The CDR3 DNA sequence: TGTGCCAGCAGTCCAGACCTTAGGGGGCAAGGCTACACCTTC. It encodes CASSPDLRGQGYTF.